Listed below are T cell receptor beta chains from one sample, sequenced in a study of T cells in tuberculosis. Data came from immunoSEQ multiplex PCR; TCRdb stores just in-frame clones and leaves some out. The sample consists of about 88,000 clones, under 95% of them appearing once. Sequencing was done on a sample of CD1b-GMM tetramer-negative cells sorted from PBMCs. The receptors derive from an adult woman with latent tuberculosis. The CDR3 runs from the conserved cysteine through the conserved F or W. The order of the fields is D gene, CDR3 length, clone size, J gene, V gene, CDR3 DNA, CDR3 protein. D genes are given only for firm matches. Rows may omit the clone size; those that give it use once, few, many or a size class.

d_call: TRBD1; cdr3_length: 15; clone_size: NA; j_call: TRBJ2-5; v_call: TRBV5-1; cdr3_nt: TGCGCCAGCAGCTTGGTTCCAGGACAGGGAGAGACCCAGTACTTC; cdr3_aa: CASSLVPGQGETQYF
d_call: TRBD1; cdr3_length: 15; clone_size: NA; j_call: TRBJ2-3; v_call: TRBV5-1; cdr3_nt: TGCGCCAGCAGCACGGGACAGGGGGCCACAGATACGCAGTATTTT; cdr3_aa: CASSTGQGATDTQYF
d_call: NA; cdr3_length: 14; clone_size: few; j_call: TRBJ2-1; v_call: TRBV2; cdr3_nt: TGTGCCAGCAGTGTGGGGGAGGGGGACAATGAGCAGTTCTTC; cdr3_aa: CASSVGEGDNEQFF
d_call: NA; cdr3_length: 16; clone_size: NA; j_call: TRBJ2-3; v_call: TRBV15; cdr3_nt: TGTGCCACCAGCAGAGCGGGACTTCTAGGGACAGATACGCAGTATTTT; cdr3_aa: CATSRAGLLGTDTQYF
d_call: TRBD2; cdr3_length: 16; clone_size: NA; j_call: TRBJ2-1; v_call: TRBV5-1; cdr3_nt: TGCGCCAGCAGCTTGGGGCCCGGGACTAGCGGTCCTGAGCAGTTCTTC; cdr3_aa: CASSLGPGTSGPEQFF
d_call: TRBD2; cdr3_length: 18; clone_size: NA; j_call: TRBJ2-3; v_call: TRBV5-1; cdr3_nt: TGCGCCAGCAGCTTGATGATCGGGACTAGCGGACCCACAGATACGCAGTATTTT; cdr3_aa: CASSLMIGTSGPTDTQYF
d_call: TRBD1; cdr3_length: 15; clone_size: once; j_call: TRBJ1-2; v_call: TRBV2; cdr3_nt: TGTGCCAGCAGTGAAGGTCAGGGGGCATACTATGGCTACACCTTC; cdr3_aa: CASSEGQGAYYGYTF
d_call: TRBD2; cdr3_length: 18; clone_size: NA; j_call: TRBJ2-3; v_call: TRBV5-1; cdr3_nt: TGCGCCAGCAGCCTTGGGGGAACGCGGGGGGCTAGCACAGATACGCAGTATTTT; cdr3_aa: CASSLGGTRGASTDTQYF
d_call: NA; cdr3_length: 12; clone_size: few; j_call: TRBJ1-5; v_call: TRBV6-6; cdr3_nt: TGTGCCAGCAGTTATCCGGGTCAGCCCCAGCATTTT; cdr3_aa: CASSYPGQPQHF
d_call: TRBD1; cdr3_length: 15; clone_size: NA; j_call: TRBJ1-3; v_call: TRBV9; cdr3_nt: TGTGCCAGCAGCGTAGGAGGGGGCGGAGGAAACACCATATATTTT; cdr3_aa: CASSVGGGGGNTIYF
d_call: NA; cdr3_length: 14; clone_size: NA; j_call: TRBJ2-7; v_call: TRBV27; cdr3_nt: TGTGCCAGCAGTCACAAGTCGTCGAGGGACGAGCAGTACTTC; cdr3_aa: CASSHKSSRDEQYF
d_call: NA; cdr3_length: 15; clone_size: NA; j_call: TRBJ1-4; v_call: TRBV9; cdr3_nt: TGTGCCAGCAGCGAACAAGAGGAGACTAATGAAAAACTGTTTTTT; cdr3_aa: CASSEQEETNEKLFF
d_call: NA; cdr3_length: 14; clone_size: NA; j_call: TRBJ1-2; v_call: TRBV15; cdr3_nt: TGTGCCACCAGCAGAGATGGAGGGTTCTATGGCTACACCTTC; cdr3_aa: CATSRDGGFYGYTF
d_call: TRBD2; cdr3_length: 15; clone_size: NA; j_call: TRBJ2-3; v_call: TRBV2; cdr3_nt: TGTGCCAGCCTCTTAGCGGGGGGCCCCACAGATACGCAGTATTTT; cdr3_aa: CASLLAGGPTDTQYF
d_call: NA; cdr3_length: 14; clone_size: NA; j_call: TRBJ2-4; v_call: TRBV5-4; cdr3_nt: TGTGCCAGCAGCCCGGCAGGGTACACAAACATTCAGTACTTC; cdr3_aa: CASSPAGYTNIQYF
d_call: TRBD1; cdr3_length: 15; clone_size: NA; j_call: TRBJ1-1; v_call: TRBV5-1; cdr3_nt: TGCGCCAGCAGCGGACCGGGACAGCGGAACACTGAAGCTTTCTTT; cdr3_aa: CASSGPGQRNTEAFF